This TCR beta chain is drawn from a study of shared clonotypes between healthy human individuals. V lost 8 bases, J lost 6 bases, and 2 bases stayed unmatched. Looked up from germline, CDR1 is SNHLY and CDR2 is FYNNEI. CDR3 length equals 11 residues. Method: immunoSEQ multiplex PCR; TCRdb's copy keeps in-frame clones and lacks some. The repertoire holds 950,000 to 1,100,000 clones, with about 74% as singletons. J is TRBJ2-3 and V is TRBV2; 7 bases line up with TRBD2. Sequencing was done on a sample of memory CD4+ T cells sorted from blood. The subset here: CD45RA-negative fraction. This clonotype was sampled from a man between 18 and 29 years old in good health. The CDR3 DNA is TGTGCCAGCCGGGAGGTTGATACGCAGTATTTT. Residues: CASREVDTQYF.